These 5 T cell receptor beta chains were all obtained from the same sample, sequenced in a study of T-cell memory formation after mild COVID-19. TCRdb ran MiXCR on the 5' RACE reads and lists one entry per CDR3 protein. The data hold tens of thousands of distinct CDR3 sequences, with around 27% observed a single time. Material: PBMCs or a T cell subset sorted from them (not recorded which). These receptors originate from a man between 18 and 35 years old who had mild COVID-19 (a few samples of this study predate the infection). Cell type and time point are not known.

This clonotype was counted between two and nine times. V is TRBV7-8 and J is TRBJ2-7; D might be TRBD1 or TRBD2, each matching 5 bases. This CDR3 has 16 amino acids. V shed 5 bases and J shed 2 bases, with 19 bases lying between them. Germline lookup yields CDR1 SGHVS and CDR2 FQNEAQ. The CDR3 reads CASSPYPGTPTYEQYV. The CDR3 coding sequence is TGTGCCAGCAGCCCCTACCCGGGGACGCCTACCTACGAGCAGTACGTC.

The CDR3 coding sequence is TGTGCCAGCAGCTTAAGGGACGGGGTGAATGTTGATACGCAGTATTTT. The encoded protein is CASSLRDGVNVDTQYF. The rearrangement uses TRBV7-9 and TRBJ2-3; D tentatively fits TRBD1 or TRBD2 (5 bases each). From germline, CDR1 is SEHNR and CDR2 FQNEAQ (reference sequence). V gave up 2 bases and J gave up 6 bases, with 18 bases separating them. CDR3 length equals 16 residues.

This chain connects TRBV4-3 to TRBJ1-1, with 8 positions matching TRBD1. V gave up 4 bases and J gave up 3 bases; unmatched junction bases: 7. The germline V gene has CDR1 LGHNA and CDR2 YSLEER. The CDR3 has 15 amino acids. CDR3 nucleotides: TGCGCCAGCAGCCGGTGGACAGGGAGGGACACTGAAGCTTTCTTT. Translating it yields CASSRWTGRDTEAFF.

The rearrangement links TRBV5-1 to TRBJ2-3; D might be TRBD2 (6 bases). The germline CDR1 and CDR2 sequences are SGHRS and YFSETQ. The CDR3 has 15 amino acids. The V end was cut by 1 base, the J end by 1 base, with 10 bases between. CDR3 protein: CASSLRRGGTDTQYF. CDR3 DNA: TGCGCCAGCAGCTTGCGCCGCGGGGGCACAGATACGCAGTATTTT.

The V and J genes are TRBV9 and TRBJ2-7; 7 bases match TRBD2. The CDR3 sequence is 15 residues long. CDR1 SGDLS and CDR2 YYNGEE come from the germline V gene. The ends lost 4 bases at V and 2 bases at J; junction bases unmatched: 9. CDR3 nucleotides: TGTGCCAGCAGCCCTCTCCCGGGACTAACCTACGAGCAGTACTTC. Protein product: CASSPLPGLTYEQYF. Full variable domain (remainder filled in from reference TRBV9 and TRBJ2-7): DSGVTQTPKHLITATGQRVTLRCSPRSGDLSVYWYQQSLDQGLQFLIQYYNGEERAKGNILERFSAQQFPDLHSELNLSSLELGDSALYFCASSPLPGLTYEQYFGPGTRLTVT.